The 14 T cell receptor beta chains below all came from one sample that was sequenced in a study of cytomegalovirus exposure and HLA in healthy donors. Data came from immunoSEQ multiplex PCR; TCRdb stores just in-frame clones and leaves some out. The sample consists of under 150,000 clones, 70% to 90% of them appearing once. Sequenced input: PBMCs. Source of these receptors: a woman younger than 35 in good health and CMV-seronegative.

This clone was seen a single time. The chain employs TRBV9 and TRBJ2-4; the match to TRBD1 covers 12 bases. V trimming: 4 bases; J trimming: 0 bases; junction bases outside the gene matches: 14. This CDR3 has 20 residues. Germline CDR1 is SGDLS and CDR2 is YYNGEE. CDR3 loop: CASSPEMGQGAKLAKNIQYF. The CDR3 DNA sequence: TGTGCCAGCAGCCCAGAGATGGGACAGGGGGCAAAATTAGCCAAAAACATTCAGTACTTC. Supplemented by reference TRBV9 and TRBJ2-4, the full variable domain reads DSGVTQTPKHLITATGQRVTLRCSPRSGDLSVYWYQQSLDQGLQFLIQYYNGEERAKGNILERFSAQQFPDLHSELNLSSLELGDSALYFCASSPEMGQGAKLAKNIQYFGAGTRLSVL.

This chain connects TRBV29-1 to TRBJ1-5; 7 bases are a match to TRBD1. The CDR3 has 14 amino acids. Losses at the gene ends were 3 bases for V and 4 bases for J; bases not matched to a gene: 6. Germline V gives CDR1 SQVTM, CDR2 ANQGSEA. DNA of the CDR3: TGCAGCGTTGAGGAACCGGGACAGAATCAGCCCCAGCATTTT. Residues: CSVEEPGQNQPQHF.

This sequence joins TRBV19 and TRBJ2-2; TRBD2 agrees at 10 bases. Unmatched junction bases numbered 6, after V lost 7 bases and J lost 4 bases. Per the germline V gene, CDR1 is LNHDA and CDR2 is SQIVND (reference sequence). The CDR3 covers 15 residues. CDR3 bases: TGTGCCAGTACCAGGACTAGCGGAAGCACCGGGGAGCTGTTTTTT. Its translation is CASTRTSGSTGELFF.

The V gene is TRBV29-1, the J gene TRBJ2-7, with 10 positions matching TRBD1. With V trimmed by 6 bases and J by 6 bases, 5 bases remained unmatched. Germline CDR1 and CDR2: SQVTM and ANQGSEA. The CDR3 totals 12 residues. Here the CDR3 DNA reads TGCAGCGTCTCGGACAGGGGGGGCGAGCAGTACTTC. This codes for CSVSDRGGEQYF.

A single count supports this clone. CDR3 sequence (DNA): TGCGCCAGCAGCTCAAAACGGGGGGTTGGCCCTGGGGCCAACGTCCTGACTTTC. The encoded protein is CASSSKRGVGPGANVLTF. This chain links TRBV5-1 with TRBJ2-6; 7 positions match TRBD2. This CDR3 is built from 18 residues. Germline-derived CDR1 and CDR2 are SGHRS and YFSETQ. Losses at the gene ends were 3 bases for V and 2 bases for J; bases not matched to a gene: 11.

The chain employs TRBV6-5 and TRBJ2-7; 7 bases line up with TRBD1. Germline CDR1 and CDR2: MNHEY and SVGAGI. The V segment lost 6 bases and the J segment 0 bases; nucleotides outside the gene matches: 2. The CDR3 loop spans 13 amino acids. The CDR3 DNA reads TGTGCCAGCAGCTGGGACAGCTCCTACGAGCAGTACTTC. It specifies CASSWDSSYEQYF.

This chain connects TRBV9 to TRBJ1-2; 8 bases fit TRBD1. Germline lookup yields CDR1 SGDLS and CDR2 YYNGEE. This CDR3 has 13 residues. Germline trimming cut 4 bases from V and 7 bases from J; bases unmatched to any gene: 6. The CDR3 DNA sequence: TGTGCCAGCAGCCCCGGACAGGGAATTGGCTACACCTTC. Protein: CASSPGQGIGYTF.

This chain joins TRBV28 and TRBJ1-2; a possible D gene is TRBD1 (6 bases). Germline V gives CDR1 MDHEN, CDR2 SYDVKM. The germline V and J ends were trimmed by 5 bases and 7 bases, with 29 bases remaining between them. The length of the CDR3 is 18 residues. Written as DNA, the CDR3 is TGTGCCAGCAGTCATCCACTAATGTTTCAGGGGATAGAGCGTGGCTACACCTTC. The encoded protein is CASSHPLMFQGIERGYTF.

V usage is TRBV18 and J usage is TRBJ2-5, with a weak D call TRBD2 (6 bases). The V end lost 8 bases, the J end lost 4 bases, and 17 bases lay between the germline ends. Germline loops: CDR1 KGHSH, CDR2 LQKENI. The CDR3 runs to 14 residues. The chain's CDR3 is CASTPGTGGETQYF. In DNA, the CDR3 is TGTGCCAGCACTCCCGGGACCGGGGGAGAGACCCAGTACTTC.

The genes are TRBV4-2 and TRBJ2-1, with D unresolved. Between the trimmed V and J ends, which lost 4 bases and 2 bases, there was a span of 18 bases. The CDR3 covers 17 residues. CDR1 is LGHNA and CDR2 is YNFKEQ in the germline V gene. The CDR3 sequence is CASSPGAQKITYNEQFF. CDR3 in DNA: TGTGCCAGCAGCCCAGGCGCTCAGAAAATAACCTACAATGAGCAGTTCTTC.

The chain links TRBV7-2 to TRBJ1-1; D is ambiguous. In germline, CDR1 is SGHTA, CDR2 FQGNSA. Trimming removed 1 base from V and 1 base from J, with 10 bases in between. The CDR3 has 15 residues. CDR3 nucleotide sequence: TGTGCCAGCAGCTTAGTGGCAACCTCGAACACTGAAGCTTTCTTT. Translating it yields CASSLVATSNTEAFF.

This clone has only one observation. The chain uses TRBV6-1 and TRBJ1-4; TRBD1 matches 8 bases. Germline V CDR1 and CDR2: MNHNS, SASEGT. CDR3 length equals 15 residues. V trimming: 6 bases; J trimming: 7 bases; junction bases outside the gene matches: 10. The CDR3 DNA reads TGTGCCAGCAGCGACGGACAGGGCCTGGTTGAAAAACTGTTTTTT. It is translated as CASSDGQGLVEKLFF.

The chain uses TRBV2 and TRBJ2-3; D unresolved. CDR3 size: 14 residues. V was pared by 5 bases and J by 2 bases, with 11 bases between. Germline V gene sequence: CDR1 SNHLY, CDR2 FYNNEI. The CDR3 nucleotides are TGTGCCAGCAGTTCCCGACACCCCACAGATACGCAGTATTTT. Translating it yields CASSSRHPTDTQYF.

The rearrangement links TRBV19 to TRBJ2-3; no reliable D call. Germline-derived CDR1 and CDR2 are LNHDA and SQIVND (reference sequence). The CDR3 covers 13 residues. V lost 4 bases and J 4 bases, leaving 9 bases between the germline ends. CDR3 nucleotides: TGTGCCAGTAGTACGGTCGCCTCAGATACGCAGTATTTT. This codes for CASSTVASDTQYF. Supplemented by reference TRBV19 and TRBJ2-3, the full variable domain reads DGGITQSPKYLFRKEGQNVTLSCEQNLNHDAMYWYRQDPGQGLRLIYYSQIVNDFQKGDIAEGYSVSREKKESFPLTVTSAQKNPTAFYLCASSTVASDTQYFGPGTRLTVL.